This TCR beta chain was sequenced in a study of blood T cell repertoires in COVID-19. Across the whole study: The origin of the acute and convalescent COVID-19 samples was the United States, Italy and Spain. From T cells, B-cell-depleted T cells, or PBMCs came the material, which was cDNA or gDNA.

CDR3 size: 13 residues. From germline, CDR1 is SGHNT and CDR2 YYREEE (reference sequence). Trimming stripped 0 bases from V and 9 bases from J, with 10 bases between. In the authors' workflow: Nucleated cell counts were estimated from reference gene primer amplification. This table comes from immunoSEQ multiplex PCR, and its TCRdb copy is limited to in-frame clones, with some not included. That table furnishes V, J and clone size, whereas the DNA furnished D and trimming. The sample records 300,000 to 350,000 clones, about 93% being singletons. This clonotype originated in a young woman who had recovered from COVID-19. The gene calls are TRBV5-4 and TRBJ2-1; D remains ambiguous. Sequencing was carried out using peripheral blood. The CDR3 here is CASSLERAGEQFF. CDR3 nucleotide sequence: TGTGCCAGCAGCTTGGAGCGAGCTGGTGAGCAGTTCTTC.